This T cell receptor beta chain appears in the sequencing data of a study of blood T cell repertoires in COVID-19. On the study more broadly: Sites across the United States, Italy and Spain contributed samples from acute and convalescent COVID-19.

As processed by the authors: Estimation of nucleated cell counts relied on the amplification of reference gene primers. Assay used: immunoSEQ multiplex PCR; TCRdb lists only in-frame clones, some missing. Clone size and the V and J calls come from that table; the DNA yielded D and trimming. The table shows 300,000 to 400,000 clones, with around nine tenths occurring only once. The CDR3 runs to 14 residues. The germline V gene encodes CDR1 MNHNY and CDR2 SVGAGI (reference sequence). V was clipped by 5 bases and J by 0 bases; unmatched bases: 3. The chain couples TRBV6-6 to TRBJ2-7; 8 nucleotides agree with TRBD1. This clonotype originated in a woman aged 70-85 years with COVID-19, enrolled during active disease. Sequenced material: peripheral blood. This CDR3 reads CASSTGTGSYEQYF. The CDR3 DNA reads TGTGCCAGCAGTACCGGGACAGGCTCCTACGAGCAGTACTTC.